The rows below give T cell receptor beta chains drawn from one sample of a study of CD8+ T cells in alopecia areata. The table came from immunoSEQ multiplex PCR; TCRdb's copy has only in-frame clones and leaves some out. The sample includes about 210,000 clones, less than 65% seen only once; the top ten take more than 3.5%. Source: CD4+ T cells sorted from blood, taken at week 4, from a patient treated with tofacitinib. The source of these receptors is a human donor with alopecia areata. Both conserved end residues are part of each CDR3. Fields, in order: V gene, D gene, clone size, CDR3 length, J gene, CDR3 protein, CDR3 DNA. A D gene is named only where the DNA matches it firmly. A clone size is listed for some rows: how often the clone was seen (once, few, many), or a class if it is expanded.

>TRBV18|TRBD1|once|13|TRBJ1-1
CASSNTGGTEAFF
TGTGCCAGCTCGAACACAGGGGGCACGGAAGCTTTCTTT
>TRBV18|-|-|13|TRBJ1-6
CASSPGRNSPLHF
TGTGCCAGCTCACCGGGGCGCAATTCACCCCTCCACTTT
>TRBV4-1|-|-|16|TRBJ1-6
CASSKTSQGLDSPLHF
TGCGCCAGCAGCAAAACGTCACAGGGCTTGGATTCACCCCTCCACTTT
>TRBV4-3|-|-|14|TRBJ2-1
CASSQAAPGNEQFF
TGCGCCAGCAGCCAAGCCGCCCCCGGGAATGAGCAGTTCTTC
>TRBV27|-|-|13|TRBJ2-1
CASTRTLGDEQFF
TGTGCCAGCACCCGGACTCTCGGGGATGAGCAGTTCTTC
>TRBV2|-|-|11|TRBJ2-5
CASSERVTQYF
TGTGCCAGCAGTGAGAGGGTGACCCAGTACTTC
>TRBV2|-|-|12|TRBJ2-3
CASSEAADTQYF
TGTGCCAGCAGTGAGGCGGCAGATACGCAGTATTTT
>TRBV6-5|TRBD1|once|12|TRBJ1-2
CASSRTGDGYTF
TGTGCCAGCAGTCGCACAGGGGATGGCTACACCTTC
>TRBV7-2|TRBD1|-|16|TRBJ1-2
CAAQGGQGSIGQGYTF
TGTGCCGCCCAGGGGGGACAGGGCTCTATTGGACAGGGCTACACCTTC
>TRBV11-2|TRBD2|-|16|TRBJ2-5
CASSLDISGGVETQYF
TGTGCCAGCAGCTTAGATATTAGCGGGGGGGTAGAGACCCAGTACTTC
>TRBV7-9|-|few|14|TRBJ2-5
CASSPSRFEETQYF
TGTGCCAGCAGCCCGTCGAGGTTCGAGGAGACCCAGTACTTC
>TRBV25-1|-|-|16|TRBJ1-5
CASSDGGGPLAQPQHF
TGTGCCAGCAGTGATGGCGGAGGCCCCCTGGCCCAGCCCCAGCATTTT
>TRBV30|-|-|14|TRBJ1-5
CAWSVGPSNQPQHF
TGTGCCTGGAGTGTAGGGCCTAGCAATCAGCCCCAGCATTTT
>TRBV27|-|few|13|TRBJ1-1
CASSLGRNTEAFF
TGTGCCAGCAGCTTAGGGCGGAACACTGAAGCTTTCTTT
>TRBV6-1|-|-|13|TRBJ2-3
CASMRTGTDTQYF
TGTGCCAGCATGAGGACCGGCACAGATACGCAGTATTTT
>TRBV18|-|-|13|TRBJ2-1
CASSPPGKNEQFF
TGTGCCAGCTCACCACCGGGGAAAAATGAGCAGTTCTTC
>TRBV7-7|TRBD2|few|16|TRBJ2-3
CASSLTLAGSTDTQYF
TGTGCTAGCAGCTTAACGCTAGCGGGAAGCACAGATACGCAGTATTTT
>TRBV25-1|TRBD1|-|15|TRBJ2-7
CASSDSSTGVYEQYF
TGTGCCAGCAGTGACTCCTCGACAGGGGTGTACGAGCAGTACTTC
>TRBV30|TRBD1|-|14|TRBJ1-4
CAWSVGTGGEKLFF
TGTGCCTGGAGTGTTGGGACAGGGGGAGAAAAACTGTTTTTT
>TRBV29-1|-|-|12|TRBJ1-1
CSVRDVNTEAFF
TGCAGCGTAAGGGACGTGAACACTGAAGCTTTCTTT
>TRBV4-1|TRBD1|few|16|TRBJ1-2
CASSQRQGPANYGYTF
TGCGCCAGCAGCCAACGACAGGGACCAGCTAACTATGGCTACACCTTC
>TRBV6-5|-|-|16|TRBJ2-4
CASSSPRQSAKNIQYF
TGTGCCAGCAGTTCACCGAGACAGTCCGCCAAAAACATTCAGTACTTC
>TRBV19|-|-|14|TRBJ2-1
CASSDRTAYNEQFF
TGTGCCAGTAGCGACAGGACAGCCTACAATGAGCAGTTCTTC
>TRBV19|TRBD1|few|15|TRBJ2-7
CASSIRPGQSYEQYF
TGTGCCAGTAGTATCCGGCCGGGACAGTCCTACGAGCAGTACTTC
>TRBV30|-|few|14|TRBJ1-4
CAWSRMGPFEKLFF
TGTGCCTGGAGTAGGATGGGCCCTTTTGAAAAACTGTTTTTT
>TRBV9|TRBD2|-|15|TRBJ2-2
CASSLSGDYTGELFF
TGTGCCAGCAGCCTGAGCGGGGATTACACCGGGGAGCTGTTTTTT
>TRBV11-2|TRBD1|-|15|TRBJ2-4
CASSFSEGAMNIQYF
TGTGCCAGCAGCTTTTCCGAGGGGGCAATGAACATTCAGTACTTC
>TRBV7-2|-|-|15|TRBJ2-4
CASSGQGGTKNIQYF
TGTGCCAGCAGCGGACAGGGAGGGACCAAAAACATTCAGTACTTC
>TRBV7-9|-|few|13|TRBJ2-2
CASRPPTIGELFF
TGTGCCAGCAGGCCGCCCACCATTGGGGAGCTGTTTTTT
>TRBV29-1|-|few|12|TRBJ2-1
CSVARGDNEQFF
TGCAGCGTTGCGAGAGGGGACAATGAGCAGTTCTTC
>TRBV2|TRBD1|few|14|TRBJ2-3
CASSRQGKTDTQYF
TGTGCCAGCAGCCGACAGGGAAAGACAGATACGCAGTATTTT
>TRBV5-1|-|-|16|TRBJ2-3
CASSLEAASPTDTQYF
TGCGCCAGCAGCTTGGAGGCAGCCAGTCCCACAGATACGCAGTATTTT
>TRBV9|-|-|14|TRBJ2-3
CASSVSSEADTQYF
TGTGCCAGCAGCGTCTCCTCCGAAGCAGATACGCAGTATTTT
>TRBV30|-|few|13|TRBJ1-1
CAWGEAVNTEAFF
TGTGCCTGGGGCGAGGCTGTGAACACTGAAGCTTTCTTT
>TRBV5-1|-|-|15|TRBJ1-1
CASSTASKVNTEAFF
TGCGCCAGCAGCACGGCATCGAAAGTGAACACTGAAGCTTTCTTT
>TRBV4-1|TRBD1|-|13|TRBJ2-7
CASSPVTGDEQYF
TGCGCCAGCAGCCCGGTAACAGGGGACGAGCAGTACTTC
>TRBV29-1|TRBD1|-|13|TRBJ2-7
CSVDGTGVDEQYF
TGCAGCGTTGACGGGACAGGGGTGGACGAGCAGTACTTC
>TRBV30|TRBD1|-|13|TRBJ1-6
CAWSVQGTSPLHF
TGTGCCTGGAGCGTACAGGGGACTTCACCCCTCCACTTT
>TRBV15|-|-|15|TRBJ2-1
CATSRARGDYNEQFF
TGTGCCACCAGCAGGGCGAGGGGAGACTACAATGAGCAGTTCTTC
>TRBV5-5|-|few|14|TRBJ2-3
CASSLWQSTDTQYF
TGTGCCAGCAGCTTGTGGCAGAGCACAGATACGCAGTATTTT
>TRBV30|TRBD1|-|13|TRBJ1-1
CAWSGTGKAEAFF
TGTGCCTGGAGTGGGACAGGGAAGGCTGAAGCTTTCTTT
>TRBV30|-|-|14|TRBJ2-5
CAWSVWLRRETQYF
TGTGCCTGGAGTGTATGGCTCAGGAGAGAGACCCAGTACTTC
>TRBV30|-|-|15|TRBJ2-3
CAWTEWGGRTDTQYF
TGTGCCTGGACCGAATGGGGGGGCCGGACAGATACGCAGTATTTT
>TRBV18|TRBD1|many|15|TRBJ1-1
CASSPPAGGYTEAFF
TGTGCCAGCTCACCACCCGCAGGGGGCTATACTGAAGCTTTCTTT
>TRBV30|-|-|14|TRBJ1-6
CAWSSSGAVSPLHF
TGTGCCTGGAGTTCCTCGGGGGCGGTTTCACCCCTCCACTTT
>TRBV15|TRBD1|-|16|TRBJ1-1
CATSRDKGAPNTEAFF
TGTGCCACCAGCAGAGATAAGGGGGCCCCGAACACTGAAGCTTTCTTT
>TRBV15|-|-|13|TRBJ1-2
CATSSVGGDGYTF
TGTGCCACCAGCAGCGTAGGAGGGGATGGCTACACCTTC
>TRBV30|-|-|13|TRBJ1-6
CAWSVNSNSPLHF
TGTGCCTGGAGTGTAAACAGTAATTCACCCCTCCACTTT
>TRBV7-2|TRBD2|few|14|TRBJ2-1
CASSPSGTMNEQFF
TGTGCCAGCAGCCCATCCGGGACTATGAATGAGCAGTTCTTC
>TRBV4-1|-|-|16|TRBJ1-1
CASSQGLPGGRTEAFF
TGCGCCAGCAGCCAAGGATTGCCGGGGGGAAGGACTGAAGCTTTCTTT
>TRBV11-2|-|few|15|TRBJ2-1
CASSLGQGGYNEQFF
TGTGCCAGCAGCTTAGGGCAGGGGGGTTACAATGAGCAGTTCTTC
>TRBV25-1|TRBD1|-|14|TRBJ1-3
CASSSAGGRNTIYF
TGTGCCAGCAGTTCGGCAGGGGGCCGAAACACCATATATTTT
>TRBV2|-|-|12|TRBJ2-5
CASQGYQETQYF
TGTGCCAGCCAGGGGTACCAAGAGACCCAGTACTTC
>TRBV13|-|-|14|TRBJ2-1
CASADWRDRNEQFF
TGTGCCAGCGCGGACTGGCGCGATAGGAATGAGCAGTTCTTC
>TRBV5-1|-|-|15|TRBJ1-2
CASSSVRGGNYGYTF
TGCGCCAGCAGCTCGGTTAGGGGAGGGAACTATGGCTACACCTTC
>TRBV12-5|-|-|14|TRBJ2-5
CASGSAVAQETQYF
TGTGCTAGTGGTTCCGCTGTGGCCCAAGAGACCCAGTACTTC
>TRBV29-1|-|few|13|TRBJ1-3
CSVAAGVGNTIYF
TGCAGCGTTGCCGCAGGGGTCGGAAACACCATATATTTT
>TRBV5-1|TRBD1|-|15|TRBJ1-2
CASSLTGAVPYGYTF
TGCGCCAGCAGCCTGACAGGGGCGGTACCCTATGGCTACACCTTC
>TRBV29-1|-|few|14|TRBJ2-2
CSAAQVRATGELFF
TGCAGCGCCGCTCAGGTGCGAGCCACCGGGGAGCTGTTTTTT
>TRBV29-1|-|-|17|TRBJ2-1
CSVEDRKGHLSYNEQFF
TGCAGCGTTGAAGATCGGAAAGGACACCTCTCCTACAATGAGCAGTTCTTC